This TCR beta chain was sequenced for a study of blood T cell repertoires in COVID-19. Study context: Acute and convalescent COVID-19 specimens originated in the United States, Italy and Spain. In each case, the material was cDNA or gDNA derived from T cells, B-cell-depleted T cells, or PBMCs.

This table comes from immunoSEQ multiplex PCR, and its TCRdb copy is limited to in-frame clones, with some not included. Found here are under 450,000 clones, roughly 88% of them singletons; the top ten hold roughly 12%. The length of the CDR3 is 11 residues. The germline V gene encodes CDR1 MNHEY and CDR2 SVGAGI. In Seattle, patients joined the study during active infection and were tracked longitudinally. The rearrangement uses TRBV6-5 and TRBJ1-2; D uncertain. The sequenced material came from peripheral blood. The clonotype was recovered from a woman in her 50s with COVID-19, enrolled during active disease. For the CDR3, the DNA is TGTGCGACCGGTGAGGACTATGGCTACACCTTC. Translating it yields CATGEDYGYTF.